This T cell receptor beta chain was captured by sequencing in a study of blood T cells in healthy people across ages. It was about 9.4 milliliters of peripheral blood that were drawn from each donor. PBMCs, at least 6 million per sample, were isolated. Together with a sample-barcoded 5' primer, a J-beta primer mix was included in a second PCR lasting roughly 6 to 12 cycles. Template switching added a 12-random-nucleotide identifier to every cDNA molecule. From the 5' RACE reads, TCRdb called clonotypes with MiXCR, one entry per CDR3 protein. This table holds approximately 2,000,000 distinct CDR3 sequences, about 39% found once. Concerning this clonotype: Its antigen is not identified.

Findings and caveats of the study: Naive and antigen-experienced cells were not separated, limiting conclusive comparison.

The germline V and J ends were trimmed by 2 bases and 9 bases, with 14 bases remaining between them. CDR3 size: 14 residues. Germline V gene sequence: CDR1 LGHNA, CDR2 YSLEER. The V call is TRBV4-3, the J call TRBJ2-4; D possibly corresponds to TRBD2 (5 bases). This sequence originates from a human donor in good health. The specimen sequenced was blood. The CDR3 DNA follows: TGCGCCAGCAGCCAAAGAGGGTATGAGGGCATTCAGTACTTC. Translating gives CASSQRGYEGIQYF.